This TCR beta chain originates from a study of T cell responses to AZD1222 COVID-19 vaccine. This table comes from immunoSEQ multiplex PCR, and its TCRdb copy is limited to in-frame clones, with some not included. The data hold about 29,000 clones, with 93% observed a single time. Study outcomes and limitations: Spike-wide coverage was observed for vaccine-associated CD4 TCRs, with dominant responses at 160-218 and 743-854.

V gave up 5 bases and J gave up 9 bases; unmatched junction bases: 8. CDR1 is LNHDA and CDR2 is SQIVND in the germline V gene (reference sequence). This CDR3 is built from 15 residues. Worth noting for this clone: Its cognate antigen is unknown.

The chain uses TRBV19 and TRBJ1-6; TRBD1 matches 9 bases. The TCR sequence derives from an adult in good health. This specimen consisted of peripheral blood, obtained on day 0 of AZD1222 vaccination. The CDR3 DNA is TGTGCCAGTAGTCCACAGGGGGCGGGAAGTTCACCCCTCCACTTT. Translation: CASSPQGAGSSPLHF.